The T cell receptor (beta chain) described here comes from a study of blood T cell repertoires in COVID-19. Study background: Researchers got acute and convalescent COVID-19 samples from the United States, Italy and Spain. The cDNA or gDNA used as material had been derived from T cells, B-cell-depleted T cells, or PBMCs.

The CDR3 is 16 amino acids. The germline CDR1 and CDR2 sequences are SSHAT and FNYEAQ (reference sequence). Notes on this clone: A junction end diverges from the germline sequence, so it may reflect a read error.

Original data processing: By means of reference gene primer amplification, nucleated cell counts were estimated. The method was immunoSEQ multiplex PCR; TCRdb's version includes in-frame clones alone and lacks a portion of them. That table is the source of V, J and clone size, and D and trimming were worked out from the DNA. This sample has hundreds of thousands of clones; around four fifths occur once, and the top ten carry around 4.1%. The chain uses TRBV7-7 and TRBJ2-2; TRBD1 agrees at 9 bases. Sequencing used peripheral blood. This TCR was sampled from a woman aged 45 to 65 with active or convalescent COVID-19. CDR3 bases: TGTGCTAGCAGCTACCTCCCGGGACAGGGTCCCGGGGAGCTGTTTTTT. This sequence encodes CASSYLPGQGPGELFF.